These 10 T cell receptor beta chains came from one sample sequenced in a study of T cell repertoires in cytomegalovirus infection. From the reads, TCRdb called clonotypes with MiXCR, one entry per CDR3 protein. The sample has around 530,000 distinct CDR3 sequences; approximately 25% are singletons. Sample: PBMCs. The receptors here all came from a human donor in good health (CMV status not recorded). Some clones in this sample may be carry-over from other donors' samples.

This clonotype came up many times. The genes are TRBV6-5 and TRBJ2-7; the match to TRBD2 covers 7 bases. V shed 0 bases, J shed 3 bases, and the junction held 5 bases outside the gene matches. Germline V lookup: CDR1 MNHEY, CDR2 SVGAGI. The CDR3 is made up of 15 amino acids. The CDR3 DNA is TGTGCCAGCAGTTACTCGAGCGGGGTAAGCTACGAGCAGTACGTC. Translation gives CASSYSSGVSYEQYV.

The rearrangement links TRBV5-1 to TRBJ1-1, with 8 bases identical to TRBD1. The V segment lost 2 bases and the J segment 12 bases; nucleotides outside the gene matches: 6. Germline V lookup: CDR1 SGHRS, CDR2 YFSETQ. This CDR3 has 12 residues. The CDR3, as DNA: TGCGCCAGCAGCTTAGGGGACAGGCTTACTTTCTTT. This codes for CASSLGDRLTFF. The whole variable domain, filled in from reference TRBV5-1 and TRBJ1-1, reads KAGVTQTPRYLIKTRGQQVTLSCSPISGHRSVSWYQQTPGQGLQFLFEYFSETQRNKGNFPGRFSGRQFSNSRSEMNVSTLELGDSALYLCASSLGDRLTFFGQGTRLTVV.

This clonotype was seen ten or more times. The rearrangement uses TRBV7-3 and TRBJ2-5; D possibly corresponds to TRBD2 (6 bases). This CDR3 contains 16 residues. From germline, CDR1 is SGHTA and CDR2 FQGTGA. V lost 5 bases, J lost 5 bases, and 21 bases lay in between. This chain's CDR3 is CASSPQKSGAWETQYF. For the CDR3, the DNA is TGTGCCAGCAGCCCCCAGAAGTCGGGAGCTTGGGAGACCCAGTACTTC.

The genes are TRBV4-1 and TRBJ1-3, with TRBD1 matching 7 bases. The CDR3 extends over 14 amino acids. From germline, CDR1 is MGHRA and CDR2 YSYEKL. With V trimmed by 1 base and J by 4 bases, 1 base remained unmatched. CDR3: CASSQGDSGNTIYF. The CDR3 DNA follows: TGCGCCAGCAGCCAAGGGGACAGCGGAAACACCATATATTTT.

This clonotype has just a few counts. This sequence joins TRBV28 and TRBJ2-3; D is uncertain. The CDR3 is 13 residues long. The ends were cut back, 5 bases at V and 2 bases at J, with 8 bases in the middle. Germline values: CDR1 MDHEN, CDR2 SYDVKM. The CDR3 nucleotides read TGTGCCAGCAGTCCGCCCCCCACAGATACGCAGTATTTT. Amino acid sequence: CASSPPPTDTQYF.

The gene calls are TRBV7-6 and TRBJ2-7; 12 bases fit TRBD2. Losses at the gene ends were 1 base for V and 5 bases for J; bases not matched to a gene: 6. The CDR3 covers 16 residues. CDR1 is SGHVS and CDR2 is FNYEAQ in the germline V gene. Here the CDR3 reads CASSLGRLAGEDEQYF. CDR3 sequence (DNA): TGTGCCAGCAGCTTAGGGCGACTAGCGGGAGAAGACGAGCAGTACTTC.

Concerning this clonotype itself: Germline and junction disagree at one end, which may indicate a read error. CDR3 amino acids: CSAEGLAGGLIF. CDR3 nucleotide sequence: TGCAGCGCCGAGGGCCTAGCGGGTGGCTTGATCTTC. V and J are TRBV29-1 and TRBJ2-1, with TRBD2 matching 8 bases. The CDR3 has 12 residues. Germline CDR1 and CDR2: SQVTM and ANQGSEA.

The chain combines TRBV28 with TRBJ1-2; D is uncertain. Germline values: CDR1 MDHEN, CDR2 SYDVKM. V lost 5 bases to trimming and J lost 8 bases, with 18 bases between them. The CDR3 has 14 residues. CDR3 nucleotides: TGTGCCAGCAGTACTGGATCGGGGTTTTGGGGCTACACCTTC. This gives the protein CASSTGSGFWGYTF.

The chain employs TRBV19 and TRBJ1-6; D is unclear. Germline V CDR1 and CDR2: LNHDA, SQIVND (reference sequence). The CDR3 is 14 amino acids. V was pared by 2 bases and J by 6 bases, with 8 bases between. CDR3 sequence: CASSIQIFNSPLHF. The CDR3 region has the DNA TGTGCCAGTAGTATACAGATATTTAATTCACCCCTCCACTTT.

V and J are TRBV9 and TRBJ2-1, with 7 bases fitting TRBD2. The CDR3 contains 17 residues. Germline V lookup: CDR1 SGDLS, CDR2 YYNGEE. With V trimmed by 0 bases and J by 2 bases, 8 bases remained unmatched. As DNA, the CDR3 is TGTGCCAGCAGCGTAGTCACGGGGAGGGGTACCTACAATGAGCAGTTCTTC. Its translation: CASSVVTGRGTYNEQFF.